Reported below is one TCR beta chain. The antigen remains unidentified. The sample comes from a study of graft-versus-host responses after intestinal transplantation. Whole-study findings and limits: Recipient marrow held GvH clones, some first seen in ileum or blood.

Clones were read by immunoSEQ multiplex PCR, and TCRdb kept only the in-frame ones, dropping some. The table lists 80,000 to 95,000 clones, under 95% of them singletons. The CDR3 is made up of 13 amino acids. From germline, CDR1 is MGHDK and CDR2 SYGVNS. Deletions cut 3 bases from V and 6 bases from J, with 12 bases between. The sample was unstimulated CD8+ T cells sorted from spleen or lymph node cells, taken before intestinal transplant. The clonotype originates from a human donor who received an intestinal transplant. The V gene is TRBV25-1, the J gene TRBJ2-7; no firm D call. The CDR3 loop is CASSDLALGEQYF. The CDR3 region has the DNA TGTGCCAGCAGTGATCTCGCCCTCGGCGAGCAGTACTTC.